This T cell receptor beta chain came from a study of cytomegalovirus exposure and HLA in healthy donors. The study, taken as a whole, reports: A later analysis found most CMV-associated TCR beta chains apparently HLA-restricted. Usually a TCR sequence was rare, but some public TCRs were found in many donors. What TCR beta sequences reportedly achieved was accurate prediction of HLA-A and HLA-B alleles in most subjects.

The primer mix had 60 Vbeta and 13 Jbeta primers. Per the study methods: In a later analysis, some 80 million unique TCR beta chains included roughly 11 million shared by two or more donors. Data came from immunoSEQ multiplex PCR; TCRdb stores just in-frame clones and leaves some out. The D gene and trimming were derived from the DNA, and the V and J assignments and clone size from that table. The sample consists of 130,000 or so clones, approximately 80% of them appearing once. This CDR3 has 18 residues. Germline V gene data show CDR1 as MNHEY and CDR2 as SMNVEV (reference sequence). V was pared by 2 bases and J by 0 bases, with 9 bases of the junction left unmatched. Notes on this clone: Its target is unknown.

This clonotype originated in a male donor in good health and CMV-seropositive. The V call is TRBV27, the J call TRBJ2-1; TRBD2 agrees at 8 bases. Sequencing input: PBMCs. The CDR3 DNA reads TGTGCCAGCAGTTTACGGGGGGGACTACTTAGCTCCTACAATGAGCAGTTCTTC. Translation: CASSLRGGLLSSYNEQFF.